This T cell receptor beta chain was captured in a study of T cell responses to AZD1222 COVID-19 vaccine. Broader study findings: Donors were mostly white British, more females; clonal diversity possibly underestimated. With two AZD1222 doses given, Spike-specific TCR breadth and depth both rose.

This clone was detected only once. The antigen is undetermined. Some clones are missing from TCRdb's copy, which holds only in-frame ones; the method was immunoSEQ multiplex PCR. The sample shows about 92,000 clones, approximately 90% of them seen only once. Per the germline V gene, CDR1 is LGHDT and CDR2 is YNNKEL (reference sequence). The CDR3 spans 13 residues. Trimming took off 3 bases at V and 7 bases at J, with 10 bases between the two ends. The chain links TRBV3-1 (or the pseudogene TRBV3-2) to TRBJ1-5; D call uncertain. The sample in question was peripheral blood, obtained on day 0 of AZD1222 vaccination. This TCR came from an adult in good health. The CDR3 loop is CASSQAVAQPQHF. As DNA, the CDR3 is TGTGCCAGCAGCCAGGCCGTCGCCCAGCCCCAGCATTTT.